This entry features one T cell receptor (beta chain) sequence. Its antigen remains undetermined. The record has no base qualities; no much larger clone is one base away. V is cut back by 3 bases and J by 7 bases, with 9 bases in the junction unmatched. The CDR3 spans 16 residues, from the cysteine through the phenylalanine. Of all the DNA, just the CDR3 is kept, 48 bases in frame from base 1. For CDR1 and CDR2, the germline V gene lists SGDLS and YYNGEE. These data belong to a study of shared clonotypes between healthy human individuals (dated by TCRdb to 2019 to 2021). The study in broad terms: The cohort comprised a couple of women and a few men aged 18 to 49 years. For each donor, three plates each were used for CD4 naive and CD4 memory, two plates were used for CD8 naive, and one plate was used for CD8 memory. To increase sequencing depth and limit assay-specific biases, TCR repertoire library preparation and sequencing were carried out by different laboratories using diverse techniques. Between about 0.85 and 10 billion PBMCs per donor were obtained by leukapheresis. To estimate repertoire size and how much clonotype sharing occurs between individuals, the study deeply sequenced the blood TCR repertoires of five healthy adults.

CD8 naive samples consisted of CD45RO-negative cells that were positively selected for CCR7, yielding a CD45RA+CCR7+ population without TemRA cells. The donors were healthy, HIV-negative adults with no recently reported acute infections or vaccinations. All donors were Caucasian adults living in Nashville, Tennessee, USA. Blood was obtained by leukapheresis, after which PBMCs were separated by Ficoll-Histopaque density gradient centrifugation and cryopreserved in liquid nitrogen vapor phase. Analytical flow cytometry was used to check the purity and quantity of every magnetically sorted T cell population. Each sorted fraction had its genomic DNA isolated and then quantified by UV absorbance on a Nanodrop 2000c. Using the deep immunoSEQ assay, multiplex PCR amplified TCR CDR3 regions from genomic DNA. Extracted genomic DNA from each cell subset was distributed evenly across all wells of several immunoSEQ 96-well plates, and each plate was treated as a replicate. Each replicate PCR for sorted subsets received around 200 ng genomic DNA, equal to about 30,000 T cell genomes. The purified libraries were quantified using a Qubit 3.0 fluorometer, sized with a Bioanalyzer 2100, and then quantified again using the KAPA Library Quantification kit. Each immunoSEQ 96-well plate was sequenced on its own single-read 150-cycle Illumina NextSeq 550 flow cell. In the source study's methods: Because the immunoSEQ output held only junctional sequences and lacked quality scores, the filtering could not match the filtering applied to full-length reads. Sequences were annotated with PyIR, a Python wrapper for IgBLAST v1.9, and V/J genes and CDR3 were assigned using IMGT germline references. Reads with weak V/J assignments (E-value above 1e-6), missing CDR3, stop codons, out-of-frame junctions, or ambiguous translated residues were removed. V3J clonotypes were defined by identical inferred V gene, J gene, and CDR3 amino acid sequence. The percentage overlap between two repertoires was calculated by dividing the number of shared unique clonotypes by the size of the smaller repertoire. RTK rarefaction, the Chao1 estimator, and Recon v2.1 estimates of unobserved clonotypes were used to assess repertoire richness. Generation probabilities for all TCRbeta clonotypes obtained by the gDNA method from several donors were computed using OLGA. The source is immuneACCESS, and TCRdb retained only in-frame sequences with V and J called. Part of the clones is not carried over; for the studies checked, unresolved V genes explain less than half of this, and the remainder is unexplained. The V and J calls and clone size are taken from that table; D and trimming were inferred from the DNA. The sample has about 2 million clones on record, about 95% of them singletons. The ten largest clones capture 1% to 1.5% of the sample.

Here is what the overall study found, with its caveats: Sampling was restricted to blood, and TCR repertoires in tissues likely differ from the TCR repertoires found in blood. The genetic and exposure-history diversity represented was limited by the small number of donors. Larger estimated clonotype richness was generally found for naive subsets than for memory subsets. Even with the large sequencing depth, rarefaction of the sorted-subset datasets indicated that sequencing was incomplete. Compared with non-shared clonotypes, clonotypes shared by all four sorted-subset donors had higher generation probabilities. Pairwise subsampling indicated that sequencing depth was expected to affect the degree of clonotype sharing among donors. About 4.5% of naive CD4, 3.5% of naive CD8, 2.3% of memory CD4, and around 0.42% of memory CD8 clonotypes were shared across several donors.

The clonotype originates from a man aged 18 to 30 in good health. Sequencing used naive CD8+ T cells sorted from blood. Interpreted using the paper, the cell subset or site label stands for: CD45RA+CCR7+. The chain joins TRBV9 to TRBJ2-1; 11 bases in between match TRBD2. The CDR3 corresponds to CASSALAGGPGNEQFF. Here is the DNA: TGTGCCAGCAGCGCATTAGCGGGAGGGCCGGGAAATGAGCAGTTCTTC.